Each of the 3 T cell receptor beta chains below was sequenced from the same sample in a study of CD8+ T cells in alopecia areata. Specified treatment: oral pan-JAK inhibitor, 5-10 mg twice daily. Following extraction, RNA underwent reverse transcription to cDNA, which served as the sequencing template. The protocol was immunoSEQ multiplex PCR, while the TCRdb copy is restricted to in-frame clones and leaves out a portion. This sample has fewer than 250,000 clones, with around two fifths found just once. The sequenced sample was CD4+ T cells sorted from blood, obtained around week 36, from a patient treated with tofacitinib. The receptors shown here come from a human donor with alopecia areata.

CDR3 bases: TGTGCCAGCGGATTACCTGCTACTAATGAAAAACTGTTTTTT. Protein: CASGLPATNEKLFF. V and J are TRBV5-5 and TRBJ1-4; no reliable D call. V was shortened by 7 bases and J by 2 bases, with 12 bases between the two germline ends. The CDR3 sequence is 14 residues long. CDR1 and CDR2 (germline): SGHKS, YYEKEE (reference sequence).

This rearrangement joins TRBV20-1 to TRBJ1-2; D call uncertain. The CDR3 sequence is 11 residues long. CDR1 and CDR2 (germline): DFQATT, SNEGSKA (reference sequence). V was shortened by 1 base and J by 8 bases, with 8 bases between the two germline ends. CDR3 region: CSARVGLGYTF. CDR3 nucleotide sequence: TGCAGTGCTAGAGTCGGGCTGGGCTACACCTTC.

The chain has TRBV4-2 and TRBJ2-7, with 9 bases matching TRBD2. V trimming: 1 base; J trimming: 5 bases; junction bases outside the gene matches: 6. CDR1 is LGHNA and CDR2 is YNFKEQ in the germline V gene. CDR3 size: 15 residues. CDR3 loop: CASSQVSGRLNEQYF. As DNA, the CDR3 is TGTGCCAGCAGCCAAGTCAGCGGGAGGTTAAACGAGCAGTACTTC.